A selection of T cell receptor beta chains follows, all from one sample in a study of blood T cell repertoires in COVID-19. Method: immunoSEQ multiplex PCR; TCRdb's copy keeps in-frame clones and lacks some. The sample has more than 85,000 clones, about 90% seen once; the top ten hold around 2%. The sequencing input was peripheral blood. The receptors stem from a man aged 50-59 years with active COVID-19. Each CDR3 is given with its conserved first and last residue.

CDR3	V	J
CASSRQGDTEAFF	TRBV5-1	TRBJ1-1
CASSPGLSSIQETQYF	TRBV19	TRBJ2-5
CASSISSQGGGYTF	TRBV19	TRBJ1-2
CASSLWPLGSHF	TRBV5-8	TRBJ1-6
CASSISGQDAYEQYF	TRBV7-2	TRBJ2-7
CASSEALSYRYTF	TRBV5-6	TRBJ1-2
CASSAQEGYEQYF	TRBV7-2	TRBJ2-7
CASSQDPGVNEKLFF	TRBV4-1	TRBJ1-4
CASSPRAGGGRNTEAFF	TRBV9	TRBJ1-1
CASSQPGLAGGQNEQFF	TRBV4-1	TRBJ2-1
CASRWTSGAYEQYF	TRBV5-1	TRBJ2-7
CASSLVGTGVGNEQFF	TRBV5-1	TRBJ2-1
CASSLPKRQISPAADTQYF	TRBV5-1	TRBJ2-3
CASSFLTADRRTDTQYF	TRBV5-1	TRBJ2-3
CASSHFPLTGRDEKLFF	TRBV5-4	TRBJ1-4
CASRRDGRTMNTEAFF	TRBV27	TRBJ1-1
CAISEQGPSSPQHF	TRBV10-3	TRBJ1-5
CSVHRGLTGELFF	TRBV29-1	TRBJ2-2
CAWSRLGGEKLFF	TRBV30	TRBJ1-4
CASSLQLAGAYEQYF	TRBV11-2	TRBJ2-7
CASRSGGLKETQYF	TRBV6-5	TRBJ2-5
CASSQGGDEQFF	TRBV18	TRBJ2-1
CASNPGQISNQPQHF	TRBV6-5	TRBJ1-5